A selection of T cell receptor beta chains follows, all from one sample in a study of cytomegalovirus exposure and HLA in healthy donors. Clones were read by immunoSEQ multiplex PCR, and TCRdb kept only the in-frame ones, dropping some. Of approximately 200,000 clones in the sample, 79% were seen once. Sequenced input: PBMCs. Every receptor here comes from a girl aged 10-17 years in good health and CMV-seropositive. Each CDR3 is given with its conserved first and last residue. The D gene is left open where the match is weak. Some rows have no size entry. The others give once, few or many, or a class for an expanded clone.

J gene | clone size | D gene | V gene | CDR3 DNA | CDR3 protein
TRBJ2-1 | . | TRBD2 | TRBV12-5 | TGTGCTAGTGGGCCTAGCGGGGGGTTCAATGAGCAGTTCTTC | CASGPSGGFNEQFF
TRBJ1-2 | . | TRBD1 | TRBV4-3 | TGCGCCAGCAGCCAAGATCGAACAGGGGGTAACTATGGCTACACCTTC | CASSQDRTGGNYGYTF
TRBJ2-3 | . | . | TRBV19 | TGTGCCAGTAGTACAGGCGTATCGGACAGACTCACAGATACGCAGTATTTT | CASSTGVSDRLTDTQYF
TRBJ1-5 | . | . | TRBV7-8 | TGTGCCAGCAGCTTTGCAGATAGCAATCAGCCCCAGCATTTT | CASSFADSNQPQHF
TRBJ1-6 | . | . | TRBV5-1 | TGCGCCAGCAGCTTGGGGGACAAGAGTTATAATTCACCCCTCCACTTT | CASSLGDKSYNSPLHF
TRBJ1-5 | . | . | TRBV7-2 | TGTGCCAGCAGCTTAGAGGCGGGTCTAGTTCAGCCCCAGCATTTT | CASSLEAGLVQPQHF
TRBJ1-2 | . | TRBD1 | TRBV27 | TGTGCCAGCAGTGGGACAGGGGACTATGGCTACACCTTC | CASSGTGDYGYTF
TRBJ1-1 | . | TRBD1 | TRBV4-1 | TGCGCCAGCAGCCATCCCCCCGGGACAGGGAATATGAACACTGAAGCTTTCTTT | CASSHPPGTGNMNTEAFF
TRBJ2-5 | . | . | TRBV5-4 | TGTGCCAGCAGCCCGACAGGAGCACAGCAAGAGACCCAGTACTTC | CASSPTGAQQETQYF
TRBJ2-5 | . | TRBD1 | TRBV7-8 | TGTGCCAGCAGCCCGACAGGGCTGTCCCAGTACTTC | CASSPTGLSQYF
TRBJ1-2 | few | . | TRBV11-2 | TGTGCCAGCAGCATTGCAGGGTTTAACTATGGCTACACCTTC | CASSIAGFNYGYTF
TRBJ1-5 | . | . | TRBV30 | TGTGCCTGGAGTTCCGACAATAGCAATCAGCCCCAGCATTTT | CAWSSDNSNQPQHF
TRBJ2-7 | . | TRBD2 | TRBV7-9 | TGTGCCAGCAGCCGATACCCCGGGACTAGCATCGAGCAGTACTTC | CASSRYPGTSIEQYF
TRBJ1-6 | . | . | TRBV27 | TGTGCCAGCAGTTTATCGGGGGGCTCCTATAATTCACCCCTCCACTTT | CASSLSGGSYNSPLHF
TRBJ1-2 | . | . | TRBV6-1 | TGTGCCAGCAGTGAATATGCCAGTGCTAACTATGGCTACACCTTC | CASSEYASANYGYTF
TRBJ1-4 | . | TRBD1 | TRBV6-1 | TGTGCCAGCAGTGAGCGACAGGGAGAAGGTGAAAAACTGTTTTTT | CASSERQGEGEKLFF
TRBJ1-3 | . | . | TRBV6-1 | TGTGCCAGCAGTGAGTCGGGGGGTGGAAACACCATATATTTT | CASSESGGGNTIYF
TRBJ2-3 | . | . | TRBV18 | TGTGCCAGCTCACCACTACAGATAAGCACAGATACGCAGTATTTT | CASSPLQISTDTQYF
TRBJ2-1 | . | TRBD2 | TRBV5-1 | TGCGCCAGCAGCACCGGGACTAGCGGGGTAGATGAGCAGTTCTTC | CASSTGTSGVDEQFF
TRBJ1-2 | . | . | TRBV27 | TGTGCCAGCAGTTATGGGGGGGCGAAAGGCTACACCTTC | CASSYGGAKGYTF
TRBJ2-7 | . | . | TRBV27 | TGTGCCAGCAGACCGAACACAGCGGGTTTTTACTACGAGCAGTACTTC | CASRPNTAGFYYEQYF
TRBJ1-4 | few | TRBD1 | TRBV4-3 | TGCGCCAGCAGCCAGGACTCGCATTGGCCAGGGGGGGAAAAACTGTTTTTT | CASSQDSHWPGGEKLFF
TRBJ1-4 | . | . | TRBV29-1 | TGCAGCGTAGCGGGGCCCACTAATGAAAAACTGTTTTTT | CSVAGPTNEKLFF
TRBJ2-1 | . | TRBD2 | TRBV4-2 | TGTGCCAGCAGCCAAGTCATGGGACTAGCGGGGCAAAGAGGTGAGCAGTTCTTC | CASSQVMGLAGQRGEQFF
TRBJ1-2 | . | . | TRBV6-1 | TGTGCCAGCAGTCGACAGGAAATCCATGGCTACACCTTC | CASSRQEIHGYTF
TRBJ2-3 | . | TRBD1 | TRBV7-2 | TGTGCCAGCAGCTTAGGGACAGGGGGCATGACAGATACGCAGTATTTT | CASSLGTGGMTDTQYF
TRBJ2-1 | . | TRBD1 | TRBV6-1 | TGTGCCAGCAGTGACAAGGGACAGAATGAGCAGTTCTTC | CASSDKGQNEQFF
TRBJ2-5 | . | . | TRBV5-6 | TGTGCCAGCAGCAAGACATTGCAAGAGACCCAGTACTTC | CASSKTLQETQYF
TRBJ2-7 | . | TRBD2 | TRBV7-2 | TGTGCCAGCAGCTTAGGGACTAGCGGGGTTTTAGACGAGCAGTACTTC | CASSLGTSGVLDEQYF
TRBJ2-7 | once | TRBD2 | TRBV5-4 | TGTGCCAGCAGCTTGGGGCTAGCGGGGGGCAGGTACGAGCAGTACTTC | CASSLGLAGGRYEQYF
TRBJ1-2 | . | . | TRBV11-2 | TGTGCCAGCAGCTTAGGGCTGCGACAGAACTATGGCTACACCTTC | CASSLGLRQNYGYTF
TRBJ1-1 | . | . | TRBV15 | TGTGCCACCAGCAGAGATCCGGGGGGGAGGACTGAAGCTTTCTTT | CATSRDPGGRTEAFF
TRBJ2-7 | . | TRBD1 | TRBV27 | TGTGCCAGCAGGCCCCACAGGGGAGACTCCTACGAGCAGTACTTC | CASRPHRGDSYEQYF
TRBJ1-5 | . | . | TRBV19 | TGTGCCAGTAGTAATCCCACAGGGAGCGTCAATCAGCCCCAGCATTTT | CASSNPTGSVNQPQHF
TRBJ1-5 | few | TRBD1 | TRBV4-1 | TGCGCCAGCAGCCACTTGACAGGGGCAAATCAGCCCCAGCATTTT | CASSHLTGANQPQHF
TRBJ1-2 | . | . | TRBV21-1 | TGTGCCACCCCGTTAAATTCGGGACAACTACTTTCTAACTATGGCTACACCTTC | CATPLNSGQLLSNYGYTF
TRBJ2-2 | . | TRBD1 | TRBV11-2 | TGTGCCAGCAGCTTAGGTATAACGGGACAGGGGGCCACCGGGGAGCTGTTTTTT | CASSLGITGQGATGELFF
TRBJ2-7 | . | . | TRBV10-3 | TGTGCCATCAGCCGAGGACAGAACTACGAGCAGTACTTC | CAISRGQNYEQYF
TRBJ1-4 | . | TRBD1 | TRBV25-1 | TGTGCCAGCAGTGATCCAGCCGGGACAGGGTTTAATGAAAAACTGTTTTTT | CASSDPAGTGFNEKLFF
TRBJ2-7 | . | . | TRBV6-1 | TGTGCCAGCAGTCATACGACAGGGAGGGAGCAGTACTTC | CASSHTTGREQYF
TRBJ2-7 | few | TRBD1 | TRBV18 | TGTGCCAGCTCACGACAGGGGGCGATGGTCTACGAGCAGTACTTC | CASSRQGAMVYEQYF
TRBJ2-5 | . | TRBD2 | TRBV7-6 | TGTGCCAGCAGTCAGGCGGGGGGCTTAGAGACCCAGTACTTC | CASSQAGGLETQYF
TRBJ2-7 | . | . | TRBV13 | TGTGCCAGCAGCTTAAGAGGGAAGGTTGACTCCTCCTACGAGCAGTACTTC | CASSLRGKVDSSYEQYF
TRBJ1-4 | . | . | TRBV13 | TGTGCCAGCAGCTATGGGCTACCCAGTGGTACTAATGAAAAACTGTTTTTT | CASSYGLPSGTNEKLFF
TRBJ1-6 | . | TRBD1 | TRBV5-1 | TGCGCCAGCAGCTTACAGGGGAACTGGGATTCACCCCTCCACTTT | CASSLQGNWDSPLHF
TRBJ2-7 | . | TRBD1 | TRBV5-4 | TGTGCCAGCAGCCTCCCGGACAGGAAAGCCTACGAGCAGTACTTC | CASSLPDRKAYEQYF
TRBJ2-3 | . | . | TRBV11-2 | TGTGCCAGCAGCTTGGGAAGCGGTGGAGATACGCAGTATTTT | CASSLGSGGDTQYF
TRBJ1-2 | . | . | TRBV29-1 | TGCAGCGTTGAAGGACAGTCACCATATGGCTACACCTTC | CSVEGQSPYGYTF